A single sample gave rise to the 18 T cell receptor beta chains below, sequenced in a study of blood T cell repertoires in COVID-19. Produced via immunoSEQ multiplex PCR; TCRdb's table is partial and in-frame only. The profile shows roughly 430,000 clones, around nine tenths of them singletons. Sequencing was carried out using PBMCs or T cells enriched from blood (not recorded which). The receptors here all came from a woman aged 18-35 years who had been exposed to COVID-19.

This chain joins TRBV4-2 and TRBJ2-2; D is perhaps TRBD1 (6 bases). CDR1 and CDR2 from the germline V gene are LGHNA and YNFKEQ. V was pared by 0 bases and J by 0 bases, with 8 bases between. The CDR3 loop spans 16 amino acids. CDR3 nucleotides: TGTGCCAGCAGCCAAGAGACAGGCCCGAACACCGGGGAGCTGTTTTTT. Its protein is CASSQETGPNTGELFF.

The V gene is TRBV29-1, the J gene TRBJ2-5, with D possibly being TRBD2 (6 bases). The CDR3 is 14 residues long. V was cut by 6 bases and J by 0 bases, with 14 bases left in between. The germline V gene encodes CDR1 SQVTM and CDR2 ANQGSEA. CDR3 DNA sequence: TGCAGCGTATGGACTACCTCGTACCAAGAGACCCAGTACTTC. It translates to CSVWTTSYQETQYF.

This CDR3 reads CASSFGLVSAYEQYF. CDR3 bases: TGTGCCAGCAGTTTTGGACTAGTATCCGCCTACGAGCAGTACTTC. The chain employs TRBV27 and TRBJ2-7, with 7 bases that match TRBD2. The CDR3 is 15 residues long. V was clipped by 3 bases and J by 2 bases; unmatched bases: 7. CDR1 and CDR2 (germline): MNHEY, SMNVEV (reference sequence).

The chain employs TRBV6-1 and TRBJ1-5, with D unresolved. Trimming stripped 1 base from V and 7 bases from J, with 8 bases between. The CDR3 runs 13 residues. Germline CDR1 reads MNHNS; CDR2 reads SASEGT. The CDR3 nucleotides read TGTGCCAGCAGTGAAGACCGGGTCCAGCCCCAGCATTTT. Its translation: CASSEDRVQPQHF.

This chain joins TRBV2 and TRBJ2-7, with D tentatively TRBD1 (5 bases). The CDR3 runs 16 residues. The germline CDR1 and CDR2 sequences are SNHLY and FYNNEI. Trimming took 4 bases from V and 1 from J, leaving 17 bases between them. This CDR3 reads CASSVDLGQESYEQYF. The CDR3, as DNA: TGTGCCAGCAGTGTGGATTTGGGGCAGGAATCCTACGAGCAGTACTTC.

V gene TRBV7-9 combines with J gene TRBJ2-1; 9 bases are shared with TRBD2. V lost 1 base, J lost 6 bases, and 7 bases stayed unmatched. CDR1 and CDR2 (germline): SEHNR, FQNEAQ (reference sequence). The CDR3 spans 16 residues. The CDR3 sequence: CASSLGGAGGINEQFF. In DNA, the CDR3 is TGTGCCAGCAGCTTAGGTGGGGCGGGAGGGATCAATGAGCAGTTCTTC.

The chain recombines TRBV6-2 or TRBV6-3 with TRBJ2-7; TRBD2 matches at 15 bases. Trimming took 6 bases from V and 7 from J; bases not matched to a gene: 13. Germline V gene lookup returns CDR1 MNHEY and CDR2 SVGEGT. This CDR3 has 17 residues. The CDR3 loop is CASSTIPGLAGGQEQYF. The CDR3 DNA reads TGTGCCAGCAGCACTATCCCCGGACTAGCGGGGGGGCAAGAGCAGTACTTC.

The chain joins TRBV3-1 (or the pseudogene TRBV3-2) to TRBJ2-7; 11 bases are a match to TRBD2. The CDR3 extends over 16 amino acids. Germline assignment: CDR1 LGHDT and CDR2 YNNKEL (reference sequence). With 4 bases clipped from V and 4 bases from J, the junction kept 9 bases outside the gene matches. The chain's CDR3 is CASSPLLGLADYEQYF. CDR3 bases: TGTGCCAGCAGCCCCCTCCTGGGACTAGCGGATTACGAGCAGTACTTC.

The rearrangement links TRBV12-5 to TRBJ2-1; TRBD1 aligns across 10 bases. This CDR3 is built from 16 residues. Per the germline V gene, CDR1 is LGHNT and CDR2 is FRNRAP. The V gene end was trimmed by 2 bases and the J gene end by 8 bases; junction bases not matched to a gene: 9. CDR3 bases: TGTGCTAGTGGTTTGACAACCGGGACAGGGGTCTATGAGCAGTTCTTC. Translated: CASGLTTGTGVYEQFF.

This chain links TRBV24-1 with TRBJ2-5, with TRBD2 matching over 8 bases. There are 20 residues in the CDR3. Germline V gives CDR1 KGHDR, CDR2 SFDVKD. V trimming: 0 bases; J trimming: 3 bases; junction bases outside the gene matches: 17. The CDR3 bases are TGTGCCACCAGTGATTTGCGGCCCGGGACTAGTGGCTGGGGGGAAGAGACCCAGTACTTC. It encodes CATSDLRPGTSGWGEETQYF.

V usage is TRBV19 and J usage is TRBJ2-1; 13 nucleotides align to TRBD2. This CDR3 region has 15 residues. The germline V gene has CDR1 LNHDA and CDR2 SQIVND (reference sequence). The V and J ends lost 3 bases and 9 bases, in that order; junction bases with no gene match: 5. CDR3 nucleotides: TGTGCCAGTAGTATGTCGACTAGCGGGAGGACTGAGCAGTTCTTC. Protein sequence: CASSMSTSGRTEQFF.

The chain combines TRBV21-1 with TRBJ2-2; the D call in the table, TRBD1, was not verified against the DNA. TRBV21-1 is a listed pseudogene. The CDR3 totals 19 residues. CDR3 in amino acids: CASGFIGTGKLGNTGELFF. CDR3 nucleotide sequence: TGTGCCAGCGGTTTTATCGGGACAGGCAAACTTGGGAACACCGGGGAGCTGTTTTTT.

This clone was observed a handful of times. The chain uses TRBV28 and TRBJ1-6, with 9 bases identical to TRBD1. V dropped 5 bases and J dropped 10; count of bases not matched to a gene: 6. Germline V lookup: CDR1 MDHEN, CDR2 SYDVKM. The CDR3 loop spans 14 amino acids. CDR3: CASSPHRGLSPLHF. In DNA form, the CDR3 reads TGTGCCAGCAGTCCACACAGGGGGCTGTCACCCCTCCACTTT.

This clone has just a few counts. The chain links TRBV5-4 to TRBJ2-7, with 8 bases matching TRBD1. Germline assignment: CDR1 SGHNT and CDR2 YYREEE (reference sequence). This CDR3 is built from 15 residues. J gave up 5 bases and V 4 bases, and 11 bases lay outside the gene matches. This CDR3 is CASSTGGHFPNEQYF. For the CDR3, the DNA is TGTGCCAGCAGCACAGGGGGTCATTTCCCAAACGAGCAGTACTTC.

This chain uses TRBV12-3 or TRBV12-4 with TRBJ1-4; D possibly corresponds to TRBD1 (6 bases). Between the trimmed V and J ends, which lost 6 bases and 5 bases, there was a span of 10 bases. The CDR3 contains 13 residues. CDR3 DNA: TGTGCCAGCAGCCGACAGGTGAATGAAAAACTGTTTTTT. It specifies CASSRQVNEKLFF.

Worth noting for this clone: Within the sample, other DNA sequences also encode this same CDR3. V usage is TRBV7-2 and J usage is TRBJ2-3; the match to TRBD2 covers 8 bases. The CDR3 loop spans 16 amino acids. V dropped 1 base and J dropped 2; count of bases not matched to a gene: 5. Germline-derived CDR1 and CDR2 are SGHTA and FQGNSA. The CDR3, as DNA: TGTGCCAGCAGCTTAGTTCTAGCGGGTTCCACAGATACGCAGTATTTT. Translated, it gives CASSLVLAGSTDTQYF.

The chain couples TRBV29-1 to TRBJ1-1; D gene unclear. The V gene's germline CDR1 is SQVTM and CDR2 ANQGSEA. The CDR3 sequence is 15 residues long. Trimming left V 2 bases short and J 3 bases short, with 16 bases between. The chain's CDR3 is CSVEKSDWYDTEAFF. CDR3 bases: TGCAGCGTTGAAAAGTCAGATTGGTACGACACTGAAGCTTTCTTT. Full variable domain (missing parts from reference TRBV29-1 and TRBJ1-1): SAVISQKPSRDICQRGTSLTIQCQVDSQVTMMFWYRQQPGQSLTLIATANQGSEATYESGFVIDKFPISRPNLTFSTLTVSNMSPEDSSIYLCSVEKSDWYDTEAFFGQGTRLTVV.

The chain recombines TRBV5-6 with TRBJ1-5; D perhaps matches TRBD1 (5 bases). The V end was cut by 6 bases, the J end by 1 base, with 14 bases between. CDR3 length equals 15 residues. Germline V lookup: CDR1 SGHDT, CDR2 YYEEEE. CDR3 region: CASTLGAGSNQPQHF. The CDR3 nucleotides are TGTGCCAGCACCCTAGGGGCGGGGAGCAATCAGCCCCAGCATTTT.